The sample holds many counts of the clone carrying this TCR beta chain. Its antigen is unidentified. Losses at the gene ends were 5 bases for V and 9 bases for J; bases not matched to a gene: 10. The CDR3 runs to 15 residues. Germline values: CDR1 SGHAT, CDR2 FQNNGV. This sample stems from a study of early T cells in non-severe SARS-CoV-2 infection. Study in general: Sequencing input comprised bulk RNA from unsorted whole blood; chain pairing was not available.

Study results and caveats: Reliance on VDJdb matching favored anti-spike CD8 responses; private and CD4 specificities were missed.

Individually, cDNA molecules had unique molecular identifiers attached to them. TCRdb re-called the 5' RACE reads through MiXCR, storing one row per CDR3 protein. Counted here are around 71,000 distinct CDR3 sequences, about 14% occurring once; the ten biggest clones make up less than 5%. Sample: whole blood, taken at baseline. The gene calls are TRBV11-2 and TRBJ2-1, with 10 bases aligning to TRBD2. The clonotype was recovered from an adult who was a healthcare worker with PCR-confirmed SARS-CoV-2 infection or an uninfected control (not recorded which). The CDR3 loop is CASSLGLAVLGEQFF. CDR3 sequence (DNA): TGTGCCAGCAGCCTAGGACTAGCGGTCCTTGGTGAGCAGTTCTTC. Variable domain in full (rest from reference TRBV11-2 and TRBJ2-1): EAGVAQSPRYKIIEKRQSVAFWCNPISGHATLYWYQQILGQGPKLLIQFQNNGVVDDSQLPKDRFSAERLKGVDSTLKIQPAKLEDSAVYLCASSLGLAVLGEQFFGPGTRLTVL.